A selection of T cell receptor beta chains follows, all from one sample in a study of cytomegalovirus exposure and HLA in healthy donors. Method: immunoSEQ multiplex PCR; TCRdb's copy keeps in-frame clones and lacks some. The sample gives over 150,000 clones, 70% to 90% of which show up once; about a fifth is in the top ten. The sequenced sample was PBMCs. Receptors were obtained from a man aged 18 to 30 in good health and CMV-seropositive. The CDR3 runs from the conserved cysteine through the conserved F or W. D genes are given only for firm matches. Part of the rows lack a size; the others show once, few, many or a class for expanded clones.

V: TRBV5-1
length: 15
J: TRBJ2-1
size: once
D: TRBD2
DNA: TGCGCCAGCAGCTTTACTAGCGGCTCCTACAATGAGCAGTTCTTC
CDR3: CASSFTSGSYNEQFF

V: TRBV5-1
length: 14
J: TRBJ2-1
size: -
D: TRBD2
DNA: TGCGCCAGCAGCTCTAGCGGGCCGGTCAATGAGCAGTTCTTC
CDR3: CASSSSGPVNEQFF

V: TRBV5-1
length: 16
J: TRBJ2-1
size: -
D: TRBD2
DNA: TGCGCCAGCAGCTTGGCCGGCGGGGGGACGAACAATGAGCAGTTCTTC
CDR3: CASSLAGGGTNNEQFF

V: TRBV5-1
length: 16
J: TRBJ2-5
size: -
D: TRBD2
DNA: TGCGCCAGCAGCTTGTCAGGGACTAGCGGGGCGGGGACCCAGTACTTC
CDR3: CASSLSGTSGAGTQYF

V: TRBV7-9
length: 16
J: TRBJ2-1
size: -
D: -
DNA: TGTGCCAGCAGGATAGGTCGGGGGGCGGCTTCGAGTGAGCAGTTCTTC
CDR3: CASRIGRGAASSEQFF

V: TRBV6-5
length: 15
J: TRBJ2-1
size: -
D: TRBD2
DNA: TGTGCCAGCAGGTCTACTAGCGGCTCCTACAATGAGCAGTTCTTC
CDR3: CASRSTSGSYNEQFF

V: TRBV6-5
length: 16
J: TRBJ1-5
size: -
D: TRBD1
DNA: TGTGCCAGCAGTTACTCACCGGGACAGGCCCTTTTGGCCCAGCATTTT
CDR3: CASSYSPGQALLAQHF

V: TRBV4-3
length: 15
J: TRBJ2-5
size: -
D: TRBD2
DNA: TGCGCCAGCAGCCACCCTAGCGGGAGGCCCTGGACCCAGTACTTC
CDR3: CASSHPSGRPWTQYF

V: TRBV19
length: 16
J: TRBJ2-5
size: -
D: TRBD2
DNA: TGTGCCAGTAGTCCTCGTAGCGGGGCCCCCGGGGAGACCCAGTACTTC
CDR3: CASSPRSGAPGETQYF

V: TRBV4-2
length: 13
J: TRBJ2-5
size: -
D: TRBD2
DNA: TGTGCCAGCAGTCCAGCGGGGTGGGAGACCCAGTACTTC
CDR3: CASSPAGWETQYF

V: TRBV6-1
length: 13
J: TRBJ1-1
size: -
D: -
DNA: TGTGCCAGCAGCATAAACAGCAACACTGAAGCTTTCTTT
CDR3: CASSINSNTEAFF

V: TRBV4-3
length: 16
J: TRBJ2-1
size: -
D: TRBD2
DNA: TGCGCCAGCAGCCAAGCAGCACTAGCGGGAGAGGATGAGCAGTTCTTC
CDR3: CASSQAALAGEDEQFF

V: TRBV9
length: 15
J: TRBJ2-2
size: -
D: -
DNA: TGTGCCAGCAGCGTAGCGGGGGCGAACACCGGGGAGCTGTTTTTT
CDR3: CASSVAGANTGELFF

V: TRBV5-1
length: 15
J: TRBJ2-2
size: -
D: TRBD1
DNA: TGCGCCAGCAGCGAGGACAGGGGCCCCACCGGGGAGCTGTTTTTT
CDR3: CASSEDRGPTGELFF

V: TRBV10-3
length: 14
J: TRBJ1-2
size: few
D: -
DNA: TGTGCCATCAGGGCAGGCTCCCTTAACTATGGCTACACCTTC
CDR3: CAIRAGSLNYGYTF

V: TRBV25-1
length: 15
J: TRBJ2-7
size: -
D: TRBD1
DNA: TGTGCCAGCAGTGAATCGGGGACAGGCCGCTACGAGCAGTACTTC
CDR3: CASSESGTGRYEQYF

V: TRBV9
length: 14
J: TRBJ2-2
size: -
D: TRBD1
DNA: TGTGCCAGCAGCAGGGGGCAGAGGACCGGGGAGCTGTTTTTT
CDR3: CASSRGQRTGELFF

V: TRBV7-2
length: 11
J: TRBJ2-1
size: -
D: -
DNA: TGTGCCAGCAGCCCGGGTGGGAGGATGTTCTTC
CDR3: CASSPGGRMFF

V: TRBV6-5
length: 15
J: TRBJ1-3
size: -
D: -
DNA: TGTGCCAGCATGCTCGACAGGTTCTCTGGAAACACCATATATTTT
CDR3: CASMLDRFSGNTIYF

V: TRBV4-3
length: 15
J: TRBJ1-5
size: -
D: -
DNA: TGCGCCAGCAGCAAAGATCGGACACCAAATCAGCCCCAGCATTTT
CDR3: CASSKDRTPNQPQHF

V: TRBV11-2
length: 15
J: TRBJ1-2
size: once
D: -
DNA: TGTGCCAGCAGCAGTCGGGGGTCCGCGGGCTATGGCTACACCTTC
CDR3: CASSSRGSAGYGYTF

V: TRBV2
length: 14
J: TRBJ1-3
size: -
D: -
DNA: TGTGCCAGCAGTGTAGGGGGATCTGGAAACACCATATATTTT
CDR3: CASSVGGSGNTIYF

V: TRBV7-8
length: 16
J: TRBJ1-1
size: -
D: TRBD1
DNA: TGTGCCAGCAGCGCATTACAGGGGGCCATGAACACTGAAGCTTTCTTT
CDR3: CASSALQGAMNTEAFF

V: TRBV5-4
length: 15
J: TRBJ2-7
size: -
D: -
DNA: TGTGCCAGCAGCTCCCAGGGGCAGCCTTCCTACGAGCAGTACTTC
CDR3: CASSSQGQPSYEQYF

V: TRBV21-1
length: 17
J: TRBJ2-7
size: -
D: -
DNA: TGTGCCAGCAGCACGAGGACAGAGTGGCGGGAGCCCTACGAGCAGTACTTC
CDR3: CASSTRTEWREPYEQYF

V: TRBV6-6
length: 14
J: TRBJ1-4
size: -
D: TRBD1
DNA: TGTGCCAGCACTAAGACAGGGGTTAATGAAAAACTGTTTTTT
CDR3: CASTKTGVNEKLFF

V: TRBV5-6
length: 12
J: TRBJ1-1
size: -
D: -
DNA: TGTGCCAGCAGCCCTCAGGGGACTGAAGCTTTCTTT
CDR3: CASSPQGTEAFF

V: TRBV7-9
length: 16
J: TRBJ2-3
size: -
D: TRBD2
DNA: TGTGCCAGCAGGCCCGGGCGGGCGGGGGTCACAGATACGCAGTATTTT
CDR3: CASRPGRAGVTDTQYF

V: TRBV30
length: 16
J: TRBJ1-2
size: -
D: -
DNA: TGTGCCTGGATCGCGATCCCAGGGGCGCCAATCGATGGCTACACCTTC
CDR3: CAWIAIPGAPIDGYTF

V: TRBV19
length: 14
J: TRBJ2-7
size: -
D: -
DNA: TGTGCCAGTAGTATCGCGGCCAGAGACTACGAGCAGTACTTC
CDR3: CASSIAARDYEQYF

V: TRBV4-1
length: 17
J: TRBJ2-1
size: -
D: TRBD2
DNA: TGCGCCAGCAGCCAATCTGGTGCTAGCGGGGGACAGGATGAGCAGTTCTTC
CDR3: CASSQSGASGGQDEQFF

V: TRBV15
length: 14
J: TRBJ2-5
size: -
D: TRBD1
DNA: TGTGCCACCAGCAGAGGGGACAGAAAAGAGACCCAGTACTTC
CDR3: CATSRGDRKETQYF

V: TRBV15
length: 14
J: TRBJ1-2
size: -
D: -
DNA: TGTGCCACCAGTCGGCCAGGGTCGGGCTATGGCTACACCTTC
CDR3: CATSRPGSGYGYTF

V: TRBV6-6
length: 15
J: TRBJ1-2
size: few
D: TRBD1
DNA: TGTGCCAGCAGTTCCCCAGGACAGGGGGGTAATGGCTACACCTTC
CDR3: CASSSPGQGGNGYTF

V: TRBV5-1
length: 16
J: TRBJ1-6
size: few
D: -
DNA: TGCGCCAGCAGCTTGGGGACAGACCTCCCGGGATCACCCCTCCACTTT
CDR3: CASSLGTDLPGSPLHF

V: TRBV27
length: 15
J: TRBJ2-3
size: -
D: -
DNA: TGTGCCAGCAGTCCCCACCCAACAAGCACAGATACGCAGTATTTT
CDR3: CASSPHPTSTDTQYF

V: TRBV2
length: 15
J: TRBJ2-5
size: -
D: TRBD1
DNA: TGTGCCAGCAGGCCACGAGGGACAGCAGAAGAGACCCAGTACTTC
CDR3: CASRPRGTAEETQYF

V: TRBV7-9
length: 14
J: TRBJ1-5
size: -
D: TRBD1
DNA: TGTGCCAGCAGCTACGGGACAGGGAATCAGCCCCAGCATTTT
CDR3: CASSYGTGNQPQHF

V: TRBV5-6
length: 13
J: TRBJ2-1
size: -
D: -
DNA: TGTGCCAGCAGATCTACGCTCTACAATGAGCAGTTCTTC
CDR3: CASRSTLYNEQFF

V: TRBV19
length: 17
J: TRBJ2-1
size: -
D: TRBD2
DNA: TGTGCCAGTAGTATAGTAGCTAGCGGGGGGAGATACAATGAGCAGTTCTTC
CDR3: CASSIVASGGRYNEQFF

V: TRBV30
length: 13
J: TRBJ1-2
size: -
D: -
DNA: TGTGCCTGGAGTGCGGGGGGCGAGTTGGGCTACACCTTC
CDR3: CAWSAGGELGYTF

V: TRBV19
length: 15
J: TRBJ1-5
size: -
D: -
DNA: TGTGCCAGTAGTATAGAAGGAACAGCCAGAAGGCCCCAGCATTTT
CDR3: CASSIEGTARRPQHF

V: TRBV18
length: 14
J: TRBJ1-2
size: -
D: TRBD1
DNA: TGTGCCAGCTCACCACCGACAGGGATGCATGGCTACACCTTC
CDR3: CASSPPTGMHGYTF

V: TRBV6-1
length: 13
J: TRBJ1-5
size: -
D: TRBD1
DNA: TGTGCCAGCAGGCGACAGGGTAATCAGCCCCAGCATTTT
CDR3: CASRRQGNQPQHF

V: TRBV7-6
length: 13
J: TRBJ2-2
size: -
D: -
DNA: TGTGCCACCCCGACAGGGAGGACCGGGGAGCTGTTTTTT
CDR3: CATPTGRTGELFF

V: TRBV2
length: 19
J: TRBJ1-4
size: -
D: TRBD1
DNA: TGTGCCAGCAGCTGGGATAGAGACAGGGGGGATTCAGCTAATGAAAAACTGTTTTTT
CDR3: CASSWDRDRGDSANEKLFF

V: TRBV6-1
length: 11
J: TRBJ2-1
size: -
D: -
DNA: TGTGCCAGCAGTGACGGTAATGAGCAGTTCTTC
CDR3: CASSDGNEQFF

V: TRBV29-1
length: 13
J: TRBJ2-5
size: -
D: -
DNA: TGCAGCGTTGAGGCCGGGAGCCAAGAGACCCAGTACTTC
CDR3: CSVEAGSQETQYF

V: TRBV11-2
length: 13
J: TRBJ1-6
size: -
D: -
DNA: TGTGCCAGCCGTTCAGGATATAATTCACCCCTCCACTTT
CDR3: CASRSGYNSPLHF

V: TRBV2
length: 19
J: TRBJ2-2
size: -
D: TRBD2
DNA: TGTGCCAGCACCTCAGGGGGACTAGCGACTACCCTGAACACCGGGGAGCTGTTTTTT
CDR3: CASTSGGLATTLNTGELFF

V: TRBV29-1
length: 12
J: TRBJ2-3
size: once
D: -
DNA: TGCAGCGTGACTAGTATCACAGATACGCAGTATTTT
CDR3: CSVTSITDTQYF

V: TRBV6-1
length: 13
J: TRBJ1-2
size: -
D: -
DNA: TGTGCCAGCAGTCTGACAGCAAACTATGGCTACACCTTC
CDR3: CASSLTANYGYTF

V: TRBV29-1
length: 14
J: TRBJ1-1
size: -
D: -
DNA: TGCAGCGTTGATCGATTACCCCCGGGGGAGGAAGCTTTCTTT
CDR3: CSVDRLPPGEEAFF

V: TRBV9
length: 16
J: TRBJ2-1
size: once
D: -
DNA: TGTGCCAGCAGTTCCTCCCCGGGAAGGATAAACAATGAGCAGTTCTTC
CDR3: CASSSSPGRINNEQFF

V: TRBV30
length: 16
J: TRBJ2-5
size: -
D: -
DNA: TGTGCCTGGAGTTCGGGCGGGACGGGGTACCAAGAGACCCAGTACTTC
CDR3: CAWSSGGTGYQETQYF

V: TRBV18
length: 16
J: TRBJ2-3
size: -
D: -
DNA: TGTGCCAGCTCACCACCCAGAAGACAGAGGACAGATACGCAGTATTTT
CDR3: CASSPPRRQRTDTQYF

V: TRBV5-1
length: 14
J: TRBJ1-3
size: -
D: -
DNA: TGCGCCAGCAGCTTGGAGCCTTCTGGAAACACCATATATTTT
CDR3: CASSLEPSGNTIYF

V: TRBV4-3
length: 15
J: TRBJ2-2
size: -
D: -
DNA: TGCGCCAGCAGCCAAGTTCTACGAGAGACCGGGGAGCTGTTTTTT
CDR3: CASSQVLRETGELFF

V: TRBV10-3
length: 14
J: TRBJ1-1
size: -
D: -
DNA: TGTGCCATCAGACACAGGGAAACGGCCACTGAAGCTTTCTTT
CDR3: CAIRHRETATEAFF